The entry below describes one TCR beta chain. This CDR3 is built from 16 residues. Germline CDR1 and CDR2: SGHKS and YYEKEE (reference sequence). Trimming stripped 2 bases from V and 0 bases from J, with 12 bases between. This entry is derived from a study of blood T cell repertoires in COVID-19. Study background: Material from acute and convalescent COVID-19 was sourced from the United States, Italy and Spain.

Produced via immunoSEQ multiplex PCR; TCRdb's table is partial and in-frame only. The table has some 220,000 clones, around three quarters seen once. The genes are TRBV5-5 and TRBJ1-5, with D perhaps TRBD1 (6 bases). The clonotype comes from a woman in her seventies with acute or convalescent COVID-19. The sequenced material came from peripheral blood. CDR3 in amino acids: CASSFRDTYSNQPQHF. The CDR3 DNA reads as TGTGCCAGCAGCTTTCGGGACACATATAGCAATCAGCCCCAGCATTTT.